One sample yielded the 15 T cell receptor beta chains listed below, sequenced in a study of T cells in Graves' hyperthyroidism and ophthalmopathy. Amplification of TCR beta CDR3 regions used RNA as the template. With the HTBI primer set, the TCR CDR3 went through a first round of RT-PCR. TCRdb passed the multiplex PCR reads through MiXCR, listing each CDR3 protein once. The sample includes about 520,000 distinct CDR3 sequences, roughly 24% seen only once; the top ten take about 11%. Sequenced material: blood. The receptors shown here come from a woman in her twenties or thirties with Graves' ophthalmopathy.

This clonotype was seen at least ten times. The chain joins TRBV20-1 to TRBJ2-7; 11 nucleotides line up with TRBD2. With 5 bases clipped from V and 0 bases from J, the junction kept 9 bases outside the gene matches. CDR3 length: 16 amino acids. Per germline, CDR1 DFQATT and CDR2 SNEGSKA (reference sequence). CDR3 bases: TGCAGTGCTCACCTCCGGACTAGCGGGTTCTCCTACGAGCAGTACTTC. Its protein product is CSAHLRTSGFSYEQYF.

This chain joins TRBV11-2 and TRBJ2-7; TRBD2 matches at 9 bases. The CDR3 contains 16 residues. The ends lost 4 bases at V and 5 bases at J; junction bases unmatched: 12. In germline, CDR1 is SGHAT, CDR2 FQNNGV. The DNA for the CDR3 is TGTGCCAGCAGCTCTGACCTAGCGGGACGGAAGGACGAGCAGTACTTC. This gives the protein CASSSDLAGRKDEQYF. The entire variable domain, with the rest obtained from reference TRBV11-2 and TRBJ2-7, is as follows: EAGVAQSPRYKIIEKRQSVAFWCNPISGHATLYWYQQILGQGPKLLIQFQNNGVVDDSQLPKDRFSAERLKGVDSTLKIQPAKLEDSAVYLCASSSDLAGRKDEQYFGPGTRLTVT.

In this sample, this clonotype turned up many times. The gene calls are TRBV11-2 and TRBJ1-6; 8 bases line up with TRBD1. Trimming took 6 bases from V and 7 from J; bases not matched to a gene: 11. The CDR3 runs 16 residues. Germline CDR1 and CDR2: SGHAT and FQNNGV. In DNA, the CDR3 is TGTGCCAGCAGACAAGACAGGGGTACAGGAAATTCACCCCTCCACTTT. Amino acids: CASRQDRGTGNSPLHF.

The V gene is TRBV12-3 or TRBV12-4, the J gene TRBJ1-5, with unresolved D. This CDR3 is 17 amino acids long. V was trimmed by 6 bases and J by 11 bases, leaving 29 bases between them. CDR3 in amino acids: CASSQIRGNSWGLAQHF. Written as DNA, the CDR3 is TGTGCCAGCAGCCAAATCCGCGGGAACAGTTGGGGTTTGGCCCAGCATTTT.

This clonotype was counted many times. V is TRBV6-1 and J is TRBJ1-2; D uncertain. This CDR3 is 14 amino acids long. V was pared by 2 bases and J by 6 bases, with 13 bases between. In germline, CDR1 is MNHNS, CDR2 SASEGT. The CDR3 coding sequence is TGTGCCAGCAGTGAATGGGGTAGGGTCCATGGCTACACCTTC. Protein: CASSEWGRVHGYTF.

The chain employs TRBV6-1 and TRBJ2-7; D possibly corresponds to TRBD1 (5 bases). Per germline, CDR1 MNHNS and CDR2 SASEGT. The CDR3 length is 15 residues. The V gene lost 6 bases and the J gene lost 0 bases, with 15 bases spanning the gap. CDR3 coding DNA: TGTGCCAGCAGCCCGCCGACAGTGAGCTCCTACGAGCAGTACTTC. Translation: CASSPPTVSSYEQYF.

The rearrangement joins TRBV6-1 to TRBJ1-1; D unclear. Germline V gene data show CDR1 as MNHNS and CDR2 as SASEGT. The CDR3 contains 13 residues. Trimming removed 8 bases at V and 4 bases at J, with 14 bases between. CDR3 residues: CASDTPAVTEAFF. The DNA for the CDR3 is TGTGCCAGCGACACCCCGGCAGTCACTGAAGCTTTCTTT.

The chain carries TRBV28 and TRBJ2-7; 12 bases line up with TRBD1. The trim removed 11 bases at V and 5 bases at J, leaving 16 bases unmatched. Germline V gene sequence: CDR1 MDHEN, CDR2 SYDVKM. The length of the CDR3 is 16 residues. CDR3 sequence (DNA): TGTGCCGCGGTTACGACGGGGACAGGGGGCGTCAACGAGCAGTACTTC. It yields the protein CAAVTTGTGGVNEQYF.

This clonotype was seen at least ten times. V gene TRBV6-1 combines with J gene TRBJ1-6; unclear D gene. Deletions cut 8 bases from V and 8 bases from J, with 19 bases between. This CDR3 spans 15 amino acids. The germline V gene has CDR1 MNHNS and CDR2 SASEGT. CDR3 protein: CASALRLFQDSPLHF. The CDR3 bases are TGTGCCAGCGCCCTCAGACTCTTCCAGGATTCACCCCTCCACTTT.

There are many counts of this clonotype. V gene TRBV19 combines with J gene TRBJ2-7; tentative D call: TRBD1 (6 bases). Germline CDR1 LNHDA, CDR2 SQIVND (reference sequence). Trimming shortened V by 3 bases and J by 5 bases, and 11 bases separated the two germline ends. The CDR3 loop spans 13 amino acids. The CDR3 protein is CASSMDRQNEQYF. The CDR3 region has the DNA TGTGCCAGTAGTATGGACAGACAAAACGAGCAGTACTTC. Together with reference TRBV19 and TRBJ2-7, the CDR3 gives the full variable domain: DGGITQSPKYLFRKEGQNVTLSCEQNLNHDAMYWYRQDPGQGLRLIYYSQIVNDFQKGDIAEGYSVSREKKESFPLTVTSAQKNPTAFYLCASSMDRQNEQYFGPGTRLTVT.

The chain links TRBV28 to TRBJ2-7; 9 nucleotides align to TRBD1. CDR3 length: 16 residues. Germline CDR1 is MDHEN and CDR2 is SYDVKM. Trimming cost V 6 bases and J 5 bases; bases outside gene matches: 14. The CDR3 region is CASSRIGQGTWDEQYF. In DNA form, the CDR3 reads TGTGCCAGCAGCCGCATAGGACAGGGGACTTGGGACGAGCAGTACTTC.

This clonotype was recorded many times. The chain uses TRBV28 and TRBJ1-1, with D unresolved. Trimming removed 3 bases from V and 2 bases from J, with 16 bases in between. Germline CDR1 reads MDHEN; CDR2 reads SYDVKM. The CDR3 has 16 residues. CDR3 sequence reads: CASSFSPAETNTEAFF. In DNA, the CDR3 is TGTGCCAGCAGTTTTTCCCCCGCAGAAACTAACACTGAAGCTTTCTTT.

In this sample, this clonotype turned up many times. This chain uses TRBV2 with TRBJ1-1; TRBD1 aligns across 7 bases. CDR1 and CDR2 (germline): SNHLY, FYNNEI. The CDR3 contains 12 residues. Trimming cost V 6 bases and J 6 bases; bases outside gene matches: 4. The CDR3 protein is CASSMGQPEAFF. The CDR3 DNA sequence: TGTGCCAGCAGCATGGGACAGCCTGAAGCTTTCTTT. The full variable domain, completed using reference TRBV2 and TRBJ1-1, is EPEVTQTPSHQVTQMGQEVILRCVPISNHLYFYWYRQILGQKVEFLVSFYNNEISEKSEIFDDQFSVERPDGSNFTLKIRSTKLEDSAMYFCASSMGQPEAFFGQGTRLTVV.

The genes are TRBV2 and TRBJ2-5; D is possibly TRBD2 (6 bases). Trimming left V 7 bases short and J 3 bases short, with 15 bases between. The CDR3 is made up of 14 amino acids. The germline V gene has CDR1 SNHLY and CDR2 FYNNEI. The DNA for the CDR3 is TGTGCCAGCACCCCCCGGGGCGGGGAAGAGACCCAGTACTTC. The encoded protein is CASTPRGGEETQYF. Full variable domain (missing parts from reference TRBV2 and TRBJ2-5): EPEVTQTPSHQVTQMGQEVILRCVPISNHLYFYWYRQILGQKVEFLVSFYNNEISEKSEIFDDQFSVERPDGSNFTLKIRSTKLEDSAMYFCASTPRGGEETQYFGPGTRLLVL.

This clonotype was seen ten or more times. The J gene is TRBJ1-2, the V gene TRBV2, with 11 bases lining up with TRBD1. Germline V lookup: CDR1 SNHLY, CDR2 FYNNEI. The CDR3 contains 15 residues. Trimming at V came to 6 bases and at J to 3 bases, leaving 6 bases not matched to a gene. CDR3 loop: CASRKGQGDYYGYTF. DNA of the CDR3: TGTGCCAGCAGGAAGGGACAGGGGGATTACTATGGCTACACCTTC.